This passage covers 15 T cell receptor beta chains from one sample sequenced in a study of T-cell reconstitution after alpha-beta-depleted transplantation in children. Unique molecular identifiers tagged the TCRbeta library. Each CDR3 protein gets one entry after TCRdb re-called the PCR reads with MiXCR. The data contain about 400,000 distinct CDR3 sequences, about a sixth of them seen just once; the ten biggest clones take up under 30%. This specimen consisted of PBMCs, mostly from graft donor cells, obtained 360 days after TCRalphabeta/CD19-depleted stem cell transplant. The receptors were sampled from a boy under three years old who had a stem cell transplant for Wiskott-Aldrich syndrome, so the T cells may come from the graft donor.

This clonotype was recorded a few times. This rearrangement joins TRBV2 to TRBJ2-3, with D tentatively TRBD2 (6 bases). V was cut by 6 bases and J by 4 bases, with 14 bases left in between. This CDR3 contains 14 residues. Germline CDR1 is SNHLY and CDR2 is FYNNEI. The CDR3 DNA follows: TGTGCCAGCAGCGCCCAACTAGCTTCAGATACGCAGTATTTT. This codes for CASSAQLASDTQYF. Drawing the rest from reference TRBV2 and TRBJ2-3, the complete variable domain is EPEVTQTPSHQVTQMGQEVILRCVPISNHLYFYWYRQILGQKVEFLVSFYNNEISEKSEIFDDQFSVERPDGSNFTLKIRSTKLEDSAMYFCASSAQLASDTQYFGPGTRLTVL.

This clonotype was recorded a few times. The V call is TRBV20-1, the J call TRBJ2-3; the match to TRBD2 covers 7 bases. Germline V CDR1 and CDR2: DFQATT, SNEGSKA (reference sequence). Trimming at V came to 6 bases and at J to 13 bases, leaving 7 bases not matched to a gene. The CDR3 loop spans 10 amino acids. This CDR3 is CSAASGPEYF. The DNA of the CDR3 is TGCAGTGCGGCTAGCGGACCCGAGTATTTT.

This sequence joins TRBV12-3 or TRBV12-4 and TRBJ1-1; D gene unclear. The CDR3 spans 14 residues. V lost 2 bases, J lost 2 bases, and 9 bases lay in between. The CDR3 DNA follows: TGTGCCAGCAGTTTAACACGGGCTAACACTGAAGCTTTCTTT. This gives the protein CASSLTRANTEAFF.

The chain has TRBV2 and TRBJ2-5; 8 nucleotides match TRBD1. V trimming: 6 bases; J trimming: 2 bases; junction bases outside the gene matches: 5. This CDR3 spans 14 amino acids. CDR1 and CDR2 (germline): SNHLY, FYNNEI. CDR3: CASRTGVGQETQYF. In DNA, the CDR3 is TGTGCCAGCAGGACAGGGGTGGGACAAGAGACCCAGTACTTC.

There are a few counts of this clonotype. V usage is TRBV12-3 or TRBV12-4 and J usage is TRBJ2-7; D gene unclear. This CDR3 has 13 residues. V lost 3 bases, J lost 7 bases, and 13 bases lay in between. The CDR3 reads CASSFFDPKEQYF. The CDR3 region has the DNA TGTGCCAGCAGTTTCTTTGACCCTAAGGAGCAGTACTTC.

The chain recombines TRBV6-1 with TRBJ2-7; 7 bases match TRBD1. This CDR3 region has 16 residues. Germline V gives CDR1 MNHNS, CDR2 SASEGT. V shed 0 bases, J shed 3 bases, and the junction held 8 bases outside the gene matches. The CDR3 loop reads CASSEAWTGRGYEQYF. The CDR3 DNA sequence: TGTGCCAGCAGTGAAGCTTGGACAGGACGCGGCTACGAGCAGTACTTC.

The CDR3 DNA reads as TGTGCCAGCAGTTCAGGGGGATATACCGGGGAGCTGTTTTTT. Protein sequence: CASSSGGYTGELFF. The chain has TRBV14 and TRBJ2-2, with 7 bases matching TRBD1. This CDR3 contains 14 residues. With 6 bases clipped from V and 5 bases from J, the junction kept 6 bases outside the gene matches. Germline CDR1 and CDR2: SGHDN and FVKESK. Together with reference TRBV14 and TRBJ2-2, the CDR3 gives the full variable domain: EAGVTQFPSHSVIEKGQTVTLRCDPISGHDNLYWYRRVMGKEIKFLLHFVKESKQDESGMPNNRFLAERTGGTYSTLKVQPAELEDSGVYFCASSSGGYTGELFFGEGSRLTVL.

This clonotype was seen more than once but under ten times. This chain uses TRBV12-3 or TRBV12-4 with TRBJ2-7; TRBD2 aligns across 9 bases. V was clipped by 4 bases and J by 0 bases; unmatched bases: 4. CDR3 size: 15 residues. Here the CDR3 reads CASSSLAGRSYEQYF. As DNA, the CDR3 is TGTGCCAGCAGTTCCCTAGCGGGACGCTCCTACGAGCAGTACTTC.

The rearrangement uses TRBV12-3 or TRBV12-4 and TRBJ2-1; no firm D call. The CDR3 consists of 13 residues. V lost 3 bases and J 6 bases, leaving 9 bases between the germline ends. Written as DNA, the CDR3 is TGTGCCAGCAGTTTGGGGTTTGGCAATGAGCAGTTCTTC. This sequence encodes CASSLGFGNEQFF.

The chain uses TRBV15 and TRBJ2-2, with D perhaps TRBD2 (6 bases). CDR3 length: 14 amino acids. CDR1 is LNHNV, CDR2 YYDKDF, per germline (reference sequence). V was cut by 1 base and J by 6 bases, with 9 bases left in between. The CDR3, as DNA: TGTGCCACCAGCAGAGTAGGGAGGTCCGGGGAGCTGTTTTTT. Protein product: CATSRVGRSGELFF.

The chain employs TRBV7-2 and TRBJ2-2; D not resolved. Trimming pared 0 bases from V and 2 bases from J, leaving 13 bases between. The germline gives CDR1 SGHTA, CDR2 FQGNSA. The CDR3 has 17 residues. The CDR3 is CASSLAHGAANTGELFF. Written as DNA, the CDR3 is TGTGCCAGCAGCTTAGCTCACGGAGCAGCCAACACCGGGGAGCTGTTTTTT.

This clonotype showed up just a few times. The chain carries TRBV28 and TRBJ2-1; D might be TRBD2 (6 bases). Germline assignment: CDR1 MDHEN and CDR2 SYDVKM. V was pared by 6 bases and J by 5 bases, with 23 bases between. The CDR3 is 17 amino acids. CDR3 residues: CASREGTYRGFNNEQFF. The CDR3 DNA sequence: TGTGCCAGCAGGGAGGGAACCTATCGGGGGTTCAACAATGAGCAGTTCTTC.

V and J are TRBV15 and TRBJ1-1; 7 nucleotides agree with TRBD1. J was trimmed by 1 base and V by 6 bases; bases with no gene match: 11. In germline, CDR1 is LNHNV, CDR2 YYDKDF (reference sequence). The CDR3 covers 16 residues. CDR3 amino acids: CATSKGGRGKNTEAFF. In nucleotides, the CDR3 is TGTGCCACCAGTAAAGGGGGCCGGGGAAAGAACACTGAAGCTTTCTTT.

Many counts were recorded for this clonotype. CDR3 sequence: CASSLLFGPGELFF. The CDR3 nucleotides read TGCGCCAGCAGCTTACTGTTCGGACCCGGGGAGCTGTTTTTT. The rearrangement links TRBV5-1 to TRBJ2-2; D call uncertain. Trimming shortened V by 2 bases and J by 6 bases, and 11 bases separated the two germline ends. The germline gives CDR1 SGHRS, CDR2 YFSETQ. This CDR3 has 14 amino acids. The full variable domain, in which reference TRBV5-1 and TRBJ2-2 provide the parts outside the CDR3, is KAGVTQTPRYLIKTRGQQVTLSCSPISGHRSVSWYQQTPGQGLQFLFEYFSETQRNKGNFPGRFSGRQFSNSRSEMNVSTLELGDSALYLCASSLLFGPGELFFGEGSRLTVL.

The CDR3: CASSLVTRQGLGSDTQYF. CDR3 DNA: TGTGCCAGCAGCTTGGTAACTCGACAGGGCCTGGGGTCAGATACGCAGTATTTT. The chain recombines TRBV5-5 with TRBJ2-3; the match to TRBD1 covers 7 bases. V was clipped by 0 bases and J by 4 bases; unmatched bases: 14. Germline V gives CDR1 SGHKS, CDR2 YYEKEE (reference sequence). The CDR3 spans 18 residues.